The sequence of this TCR beta chain was determined in a study of molecular identifiers for immune sequencing clone quantification (dated 2018 in TCRdb). Regarding the complete study: In a replicate experiment, RNA from roughly 20,000 or 100,000 naive CD8 T cells was split into five aliquots, four of which were sequenced. The study was a methods study using CD8 T cells to benchmark molecular-identifier clustering-based TCR repertoire sequencing (MIDCIRS) and TCR RNA copy counting. What the authors observed across the whole study: In CMV-specific effector cells, clones with more than 20 RNA copies accounted for over 97% of molecules, whereas in naive cells such clones accounted for under 1%. Spiked-in Jurkat TCR RNA (around nine copies' worth), which is not part of the donor repertoire, was contained in the naive libraries. Without barcode sub-clustering, chimeric consensus sequences inflated TCR diversity; chimeras reached as high as 47%. Spiked-in Jurkat TCR RNA equal to a single cell's worth was reported to be detectable even within 1,100,000 naive CD8 T cells. Modeling gave about three recovered TCR RNA copies per cell versus 9.5 to 10 by digital PCR, implying around 33% capture efficiency. Highly expanded clone sizes could be underestimated if identical TCR molecules share a barcode.

The library was made by PCR. Sequencing instrument: Illumina HiSeq 4000. Bulk TCR libraries were generated as previously described, with the TCR primers listed in Table S5 used. The Qiagen AllPrep DNA/RNA kit was used to purify total RNA. Before analysis, reads from multiple sequencing runs of the same library were pooled. The paper's processing steps were these. Reads were retained only if their TCR constant sequence matched exactly, and those retained reads were trimmed to 150 nt and grouped according to their 12-nt molecular barcodes. Reads in each barcode group were sub-clustered using a 15% Levenshtein threshold, and a quality-weighted consensus sequence was built for each RNA molecule. Non-functional sequences were discarded, and so were lower-count sequences lying one edit away from another sequence. Based on a fit of two negative binomial distributions, barcode sub-clusters having less than 20% of the maximum read count were discarded. Using fastp trimming at Q25 and MiXCR clonotype assembly, TCRdb reanalyzed the public sequencing data and kept in-frame beta chains. Identical CDR3 protein sequences are pooled into one entry, listed with their most common genes and DNA. These V and J calls derive from TCRdb rather than the authors' analysis. A total of about 640,000 distinct CDR3 sequences appear in this sample, 20% of them only once. 0.85% of the sample is taken by the ten largest.

Naive CD8 T cell libraries were made from about 20,000 to 1,000,000 sorted cells using 10%, 30% or 50% of purified RNA. On a BD FACSAria II, naive CD8 T cells were FACS-sorted as CD8+CD4-CCR7+CD45RA+ and collected into RLT Plus buffer. Around 11 TCR copies' worth of Jurkat RNA were spiked into roughly 17,000-1,100,000 naive CD8 T cell samples to test detection sensitivity. Enrichment of CD8 T cells was done with RosetteSep CD8+ T Cell Enrichment Cocktail plus Ficoll-Paque, and ACK red cell lysis came afterward. As for this clonotype: Its antigen is unknown. Base qualities are not recorded, but no much larger clone differs from it by a single base.

The germline V gene (reference sequence) supplies CDR1 LGHDT and CDR2 YNNKEL. The CDR3 starts with the cysteine, ends with the phenylalanine, and has 18 residues. The kept DNA is CDR3 alone, 54 bases in frame from the first base. V is cut back by 4 bases and J by 6 bases, with 12 bases in the junction unmatched. This clonotype was obtained from a human donor in good health. Some libraries in this study had Jurkat cell RNA spiked in. The chain joins TRBV3-1 to TRBJ2-3, and TRBD2 matches 14 of the central bases. Sample: naive CD8+ T cells from blood, with Jurkat cell RNA spiked in. The sample's cell subset or site, from its label and the paper: FACS-sorted CD8+CD4-CCR7+CD45RA+ naive T cells. In nucleotide form, the sequence is TGTGCCAGCAGCCCCCGACTAGCGGGAGGGCTGGCGGGCGATACGCAGTATTTT. Its amino acids are CASSPRLAGGLAGDTQYF.